The rows below give T cell receptor beta chains drawn from one sample of a study of OX40 agonist ivuxolimab in advanced cancers. Measured with immunoSEQ multiplex PCR; TCRdb has only the in-frame clones, and not every one. The sample includes about 53,000 clones, over 75% of them seen just once. Sequences were derived from CD4+ or CD8+ T cells sorted from blood, sampled in a trial of the OX40 agonist ivuxolimab. The source is an adult with an advanced solid tumor such as melanoma, head and neck, liver or kidney cancer. The CDR3 runs from the conserved cysteine through the conserved F or W. Each record gives: V gene, clone size, D gene, J gene, CDR3 DNA, CDR3 protein. The D gene is left open where the match is weak. Some rows mark clone size as missing; the rest say once, few, many or name a class of expanded clone.

v_call: TRBV18; clone_size: -; d_call: TRBD1; j_call: TRBJ1-4; cdr3_nt: TGTGCCAGCTCCCCGGGACAGGGTGGTGAAAAACTGTTTTTT; cdr3_aa: CASSPGQGGEKLFF
v_call: TRBV5-1; clone_size: -; d_call: -; j_call: TRBJ1-1; cdr3_nt: TGCGCCAGCAGCTTGAGTGGCGGCATGAACACTGAAGCTTTCTTT; cdr3_aa: CASSLSGGMNTEAFF
v_call: TRBV12-2; clone_size: -; d_call: -; j_call: TRBJ1-5; cdr3_nt: TGTGCAAGTCGCGCAGGTTCCGCTCGGGATCCGGGTTATAGCAATCAGCCCCAGCATTTT; cdr3_aa: CASRAGSARDPGYSNQPQHF
v_call: TRBV6-5; clone_size: -; d_call: -; j_call: TRBJ1-2; cdr3_nt: TGTGCCAGCAGAAGAACGGACAGCTATGGCTACACCTTC; cdr3_aa: CASRRTDSYGYTF
v_call: TRBV2; clone_size: -; d_call: TRBD2; j_call: TRBJ2-3; cdr3_nt: TGTGCCAGCAAAAGCGGGGGGGCCGTAAATACGCAGTATTTT; cdr3_aa: CASKSGGAVNTQYF
v_call: TRBV7-2; clone_size: -; d_call: -; j_call: TRBJ2-5; cdr3_nt: TGTGCCAGCAGCTTAGTTAAGGCGGAGACCCAGTACTTC; cdr3_aa: CASSLVKAETQYF
v_call: TRBV15; clone_size: -; d_call: -; j_call: TRBJ1-2; cdr3_nt: TGTGCCACCAGCAGAGATCTCCCATCCGGAGGAGTTAGTGGCTACACCTTC; cdr3_aa: CATSRDLPSGGVSGYTF
v_call: TRBV7-8; clone_size: -; d_call: TRBD1; j_call: TRBJ2-2; cdr3_nt: TGTGCCAGCAGCTTATCCGGGACAGGTATCACCGGGGAGCTGTTTTTT; cdr3_aa: CASSLSGTGITGELFF
v_call: TRBV5-4; clone_size: -; d_call: TRBD2; j_call: TRBJ2-3; cdr3_nt: TGTGCCAGCAGCTCGCGAGTACTAGCGGGGGGGACAGGTCCGCAGTATTTT; cdr3_aa: CASSSRVLAGGTGPQYF
v_call: TRBV29-1; clone_size: -; d_call: TRBD2; j_call: TRBJ2-3; cdr3_nt: TGCAGCGTTGCCAATGAAGCGGGGGGGACCACAGATACGCAGTATTTT; cdr3_aa: CSVANEAGGTTDTQYF
v_call: TRBV5-1; clone_size: -; d_call: -; j_call: TRBJ2-7; cdr3_nt: TGCGCCAGCAGCTCTTCAACGGTCCCGCGAGACGAGCAGTACTTC; cdr3_aa: CASSSSTVPRDEQYF
v_call: TRBV7-9; clone_size: once; d_call: -; j_call: TRBJ2-1; cdr3_nt: TGTGCCAGCAGCCTCGGTCTCGCCCAATACAATGAGCAGTTCTTC; cdr3_aa: CASSLGLAQYNEQFF
v_call: TRBV29-1; clone_size: -; d_call: -; j_call: TRBJ2-1; cdr3_nt: TGCAGCGTTGAAGGGGGGGACAGTTTTTCCTACAATGAGCAGTTCTTC; cdr3_aa: CSVEGGDSFSYNEQFF
v_call: TRBV9; clone_size: -; d_call: TRBD1; j_call: TRBJ1-2; cdr3_nt: TGTGCCAGCAGCGCCGACAGGGGGTACTATGGCTACACCTTC; cdr3_aa: CASSADRGYYGYTF
v_call: TRBV7-8; clone_size: -; d_call: TRBD1; j_call: TRBJ2-2; cdr3_nt: TGTGCCAGCAGCCACCGGGACAGGATCGCCGGGGAGCTGTTTTTT; cdr3_aa: CASSHRDRIAGELFF
v_call: TRBV19; clone_size: -; d_call: TRBD1; j_call: TRBJ1-5; cdr3_nt: TGTGCCAGTAGTAAAAACAGGGGAGTTGGCAATCAGCCCCAGCATTTT; cdr3_aa: CASSKNRGVGNQPQHF
v_call: TRBV29-1; clone_size: -; d_call: -; j_call: TRBJ1-2; cdr3_nt: TGCAGCGTTGAAACAGTCGCTAACTATGGCTACACCTTC; cdr3_aa: CSVETVANYGYTF
v_call: TRBV14; clone_size: -; d_call: TRBD2; j_call: TRBJ2-1; cdr3_nt: TGTGCCAGCAGCAGTACTACTAGACTAGCGGGGGGCAGCTCCTACAATGAGCAGTTCTTC; cdr3_aa: CASSSTTRLAGGSSYNEQFF
v_call: TRBV14; clone_size: -; d_call: -; j_call: TRBJ1-2; cdr3_nt: TGTGCCAGCAGCCCCACAGGGTACTATGGCTACACCTTC; cdr3_aa: CASSPTGYYGYTF
v_call: TRBV27; clone_size: -; d_call: TRBD2; j_call: TRBJ2-7; cdr3_nt: TGTGCCAGCAGCCCCCCGGGGGGGTCCTACGAGCAGTACTTC; cdr3_aa: CASSPPGGSYEQYF
v_call: TRBV5-4; clone_size: -; d_call: TRBD1; j_call: TRBJ1-1; cdr3_nt: TGTGCCAGCAGCTTGGCACCTACAGGGGTTAACACTGAAGCTTTCTTT; cdr3_aa: CASSLAPTGVNTEAFF
v_call: TRBV5-4; clone_size: -; d_call: -; j_call: TRBJ2-2; cdr3_nt: TGTGCCAGCAGCAGCCAGGGCTACGGGGAGCTGTTTTTT; cdr3_aa: CASSSQGYGELFF
v_call: TRBV6-1; clone_size: -; d_call: TRBD1; j_call: TRBJ2-4; cdr3_nt: TGTGCCAGCAGTGAAGCCCCTACAGGGGTCAAAAACATTCAGTACTTC; cdr3_aa: CASSEAPTGVKNIQYF
v_call: TRBV30; clone_size: -; d_call: -; j_call: TRBJ1-3; cdr3_nt: TGTGCCTGGAACCCCGCCCGCAGGGCTGGAAACACCATATATTTT; cdr3_aa: CAWNPARRAGNTIYF
v_call: TRBV28; clone_size: -; d_call: -; j_call: TRBJ1-1; cdr3_nt: TGTGCCAGCAGTACACAGGGGAACACTGAAGCTTTCTTT; cdr3_aa: CASSTQGNTEAFF
v_call: TRBV2; clone_size: -; d_call: -; j_call: TRBJ2-2; cdr3_nt: TGTGCCAGCAGCGCGCGGACTGACCCCCCCCTCGAGCTGTTTTTT; cdr3_aa: CASSARTDPPLELFF
v_call: TRBV2; clone_size: -; d_call: -; j_call: TRBJ1-1; cdr3_nt: TGTGCCACCGGGGCCCGAGGGGCAAACACTGAAGCTTTCTTT; cdr3_aa: CATGARGANTEAFF
v_call: TRBV5-5; clone_size: -; d_call: -; j_call: TRBJ1-2; cdr3_nt: TGTGCCAGCAGCCCGAGAGACATCGCCAATTCCTATGGCTACACCTTC; cdr3_aa: CASSPRDIANSYGYTF
v_call: TRBV5-1; clone_size: -; d_call: TRBD2; j_call: TRBJ2-7; cdr3_nt: TGCGCCAGCAGCTTGGCGGCTAGCGGGAGAAGCGAGCAGTACTTC; cdr3_aa: CASSLAASGRSEQYF
v_call: TRBV18; clone_size: medium-sized; d_call: -; j_call: TRBJ2-5; cdr3_nt: TGTGCCAGCTCAAACAAGCCGGACCAAGAGACCCAGTACTTC; cdr3_aa: CASSNKPDQETQYF
v_call: TRBV6-1; clone_size: -; d_call: TRBD1; j_call: TRBJ2-7; cdr3_nt: TGTGCCAGCTTTGGGACAGGGGGGGCCTACGAGCAGTACTTC; cdr3_aa: CASFGTGGAYEQYF
v_call: TRBV7-2; clone_size: once; d_call: TRBD2; j_call: TRBJ2-3; cdr3_nt: TGTGCCAGCAGCTTAAGGTGGTTAGCGGGAGGTGAGGATACGCAGTATTTT; cdr3_aa: CASSLRWLAGGEDTQYF
v_call: TRBV6-1; clone_size: once; d_call: -; j_call: TRBJ1-5; cdr3_nt: TGTGCCACCACCGTACAGCTCGATCAGCCCCAGCATTTT; cdr3_aa: CATTVQLDQPQHF
v_call: TRBV10-2; clone_size: -; d_call: -; j_call: TRBJ1-2; cdr3_nt: TGCGCCAGCGACGGGGGTAGCCGGAACTATGGCTACACCTTC; cdr3_aa: CASDGGSRNYGYTF
v_call: TRBV10-3; clone_size: -; d_call: -; j_call: TRBJ2-5; cdr3_nt: TGTGCCATCAGGCACGACAGTGCTCTCGGGGGAGAGCAGTACTTC; cdr3_aa: CAIRHDSALGGEQYF
v_call: TRBV4-1; clone_size: -; d_call: -; j_call: TRBJ1-4; cdr3_nt: TGCGCCAGCAGCCAAGAGAGGATTGGGGAAAAACTGTTTTTT; cdr3_aa: CASSQERIGEKLFF
v_call: TRBV29-1; clone_size: few; d_call: -; j_call: TRBJ1-1; cdr3_nt: TGCGGTGGAGGAATCCAGAACACTGAAGCTTTCTTT; cdr3_aa: CGGGIQNTEAFF
v_call: TRBV5-1; clone_size: -; d_call: -; j_call: TRBJ1-1; cdr3_nt: TGCGCCAGCGGTGACACAAGTGAAGCTTTCTTT; cdr3_aa: CASGDTSEAFF
v_call: TRBV7-3; clone_size: few; d_call: -; j_call: TRBJ1-2; cdr3_nt: TGTGCCAGCAGCTTAACGGCAGGCCCGGACTATGGCTACACCTTC; cdr3_aa: CASSLTAGPDYGYTF
v_call: TRBV29-1; clone_size: -; d_call: TRBD2; j_call: TRBJ2-7; cdr3_nt: TGCAGCGTTGAAGATCCAGAGGCGGGGGGGAACTCCTACGAGCAGTACTTC; cdr3_aa: CSVEDPEAGGNSYEQYF
v_call: TRBV10-3; clone_size: -; d_call: -; j_call: TRBJ2-2; cdr3_nt: TGTGCCATACGCGGGGACAGCAACACCGGGGAGCTGTTTTTT; cdr3_aa: CAIRGDSNTGELFF
v_call: TRBV28; clone_size: once; d_call: TRBD1; j_call: TRBJ1-6; cdr3_nt: TGTGCCAGCACCAGGGGGGACAGGGGTCATTCACCCCTCCACTTT; cdr3_aa: CASTRGDRGHSPLHF
v_call: TRBV7-3; clone_size: -; d_call: TRBD1; j_call: TRBJ1-2; cdr3_nt: TGTGCCAGCAGCTCCGGGACAGGGAATGGCTACACCTTC; cdr3_aa: CASSSGTGNGYTF
v_call: TRBV4-1; clone_size: -; d_call: -; j_call: TRBJ2-7; cdr3_nt: TGCGCCAGCAGCCAAAAATCTAGGGCCACCGAGCAGTACTTC; cdr3_aa: CASSQKSRATEQYF
v_call: TRBV7-9; clone_size: -; d_call: -; j_call: TRBJ2-1; cdr3_nt: TGTGCCAGCAGCTTAGCGCGGGTCCCGAATGAGCAGTTCTTC; cdr3_aa: CASSLARVPNEQFF
v_call: TRBV5-1; clone_size: -; d_call: -; j_call: TRBJ2-2; cdr3_nt: TGCGCCAGCAGCTTGACGACAGTTAACACCGGGGAGCTGTTTTTT; cdr3_aa: CASSLTTVNTGELFF
v_call: TRBV2; clone_size: -; d_call: -; j_call: TRBJ1-5; cdr3_nt: TGTGCCAGCAGGGCGTCAGCGGACCAGCCCCAGCATTTT; cdr3_aa: CASRASADQPQHF
v_call: TRBV7-9; clone_size: -; d_call: TRBD1; j_call: TRBJ1-2; cdr3_nt: TGTGCCAGCAGCCCACAGGGGGCGGTTTCTAACTATGGCTACACCTTC; cdr3_aa: CASSPQGAVSNYGYTF
v_call: TRBV6-5; clone_size: -; d_call: -; j_call: TRBJ1-1; cdr3_nt: TGTGCCATCCGACAGGATCTGCGGAACACTGAAGCTTTCTTT; cdr3_aa: CAIRQDLRNTEAFF
v_call: TRBV6-7; clone_size: -; d_call: TRBD1; j_call: TRBJ1-5; cdr3_nt: TGTGCCAGCAGTTACGGGGACAGGGGGCGCAGTCAGCCCCAGCATTTT; cdr3_aa: CASSYGDRGRSQPQHF
v_call: TRBV5-1; clone_size: -; d_call: -; j_call: TRBJ2-5; cdr3_nt: TGCGCCAGCAGCTTCTCAGGGGCGGGACAAGAGACCCAGTACTTC; cdr3_aa: CASSFSGAGQETQYF
v_call: TRBV6-1; clone_size: -; d_call: -; j_call: TRBJ2-7; cdr3_nt: TGTGCCAGCGGTCAACGGGTTTTTGGGCAGTACTTC; cdr3_aa: CASGQRVFGQYF
v_call: TRBV11-2; clone_size: once; d_call: TRBD1; j_call: TRBJ1-2; cdr3_nt: TGTGCCAGCAGCTTGGGGACAGGGCACGTCGATGGCTACACCTTC; cdr3_aa: CASSLGTGHVDGYTF
v_call: TRBV18; clone_size: -; d_call: -; j_call: TRBJ2-7; cdr3_nt: TGTGCCAGCTCACCACGGAGTGAAGGGTTTACCGAGCAGTACTTC; cdr3_aa: CASSPRSEGFTEQYF